Detailed here is one T cell receptor beta chain. Its antigen is currently not known. No base-level quality is on record; no much larger clone is a single base apart. The sample belongs to a study of T cell responses to AZD1222 COVID-19 vaccine (dated by TCRdb to about 2021). Background for the entire study: A total of more than 230 trial participants underwent TCR sequencing, of whom around 210 had received two doses of AZD1222 and about 25 had received two doses of the MenACWY control vaccine. Enrollment into the trials was organized by age into subgroups of 18-55, 56-69 and 70-plus years, and those subgroups contained roughly 150, 30 and 60 TCR-sequenced participants, respectively.

The CDR3 numbers 15 residues from cysteine through phenylalanine. Only the CDR3 DNA is retained, 45 bases long and in frame from the first base. Trimming costs V 2 bases and J 5 bases, and their ends lie 15 bases apart. Per the germline V gene, ENHRY is the CDR1 and SYGVKD is the CDR2. The investigation overall reported the following: The whole spike protein was spanned by vaccine-associated CD4 TCRs, and dominant responses were seen in regions 160-218 and 743-854. Epitopes outside the regions mutated in the B.1.351 and B.1.1.7 variants were reportedly recognized by nearly half of the unique spike-specific TCRs. Because no day 14 peak-response samples were available, the repertoires could be characterized only after the peak T cell response. Participants were mostly white British and included more females than males, and it was suggested by the authors that clonal diversity may have been underestimated. Conclusions about previously exposed vaccinees were limited because only six AZD1222 recipients were SARS-CoV-2 seropositive at baseline. In the small 56-69-year group, the increase in depth fell short of significance, most likely because of low power. Spike-specific TCR breadth and depth rose significantly after two AZD1222 doses compared with day 0 and with MenACWY recipients.

The CDR3 regions of human TCRbeta chains were subjected to immunosequencing. In the original analysis: Repertoire TCRs were matched against a reference library of SARS-CoV-2-specific TCRs generated with the MIRA antigen-specificity platform. Breadth meant the fraction of unique TCRs that were SARS-CoV-2-associated, whereas depth meant the fraction of total T cells that were SARS-CoV-2-associated. Each spike-specific TCR was assigned to its reactive spike region and to a CD4 or CD8 class using the MIRA data. Log10-transformed breadth and depth values were compared by one-way ANOVA with Sidak's multiple comparisons tests. In TCRdb, the immuneACCESS table is reduced to in-frame sequences with V and J assigned. These tables do not hold every clone; where another copy was compared, an unresolved V gene accounts for under half, and the others remain unexplained. Clone size and the V and J calls come from that table; the DNA yielded D and trimming. This sample comprises some 95,000 clones, roughly 88% of them detected only once. The top ten clonotypes cover around an eighth of the sample.

The meaning of the sample's time point label: about 28 days (+/-7) after the second vaccine dose. AZD1222 recipients with second doses at about 4 weeks or about 12 weeks were pooled, because spike-specific TCR depth and breadth did not differ between schedules. Vaccinee samples came from UK trials COV001 and COV002, including a single-blind randomized controlled phase 2/3 trial of AZD1222 (ChAdOx1 nCoV-19) in healthy adults. For TCRbeta chain sequencing, PBMC samples from trial participants were taken at day 0 and at day 28 after the second dose. The rearrangement combines TRBV10-3 with TRBJ1-1; TRBD1 is a weak D gene call, 5 bases matching. The receptor was isolated from an adult who received the AZD1222 COVID-19 vaccine. Sequenced material: peripheral blood, taken 28 days after the second AZD1222 dose. DNA sequence: TGTGCCATCAGTGAGGGCAGGGAACGAGGAACTGAAGCTTTCTTT. The translation is CAISEGRERGTEAFF.